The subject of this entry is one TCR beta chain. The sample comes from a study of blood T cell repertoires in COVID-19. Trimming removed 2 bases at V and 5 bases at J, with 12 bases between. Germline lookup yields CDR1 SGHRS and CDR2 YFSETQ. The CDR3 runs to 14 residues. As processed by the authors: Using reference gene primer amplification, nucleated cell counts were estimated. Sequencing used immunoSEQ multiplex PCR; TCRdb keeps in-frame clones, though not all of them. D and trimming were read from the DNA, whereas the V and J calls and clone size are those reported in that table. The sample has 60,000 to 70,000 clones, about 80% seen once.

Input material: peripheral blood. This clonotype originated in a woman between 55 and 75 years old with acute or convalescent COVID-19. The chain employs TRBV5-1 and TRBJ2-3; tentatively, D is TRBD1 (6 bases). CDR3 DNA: TGCGCCAGCAGCTTACAGGGTGGGGAAGATACGCAGTATTTT. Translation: CASSLQGGEDTQYF.